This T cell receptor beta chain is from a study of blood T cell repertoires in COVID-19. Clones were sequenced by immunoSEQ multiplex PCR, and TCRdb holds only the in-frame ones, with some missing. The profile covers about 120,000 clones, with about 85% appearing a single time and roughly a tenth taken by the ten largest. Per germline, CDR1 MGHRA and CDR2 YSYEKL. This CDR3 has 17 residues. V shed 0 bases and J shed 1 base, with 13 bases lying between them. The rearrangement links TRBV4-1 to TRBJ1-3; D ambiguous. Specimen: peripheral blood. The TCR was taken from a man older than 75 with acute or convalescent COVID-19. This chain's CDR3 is CASSQDPPPGSGNTIYF. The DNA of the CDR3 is TGCGCCAGCAGCCAAGATCCGCCCCCCGGGTCTGGAAACACCATATATTTT.